The sequence of this T cell receptor beta chain was determined in a study of human T cells and chemical hapten exposure. Whole-study context: The study lasted 20 to 30 weeks, and patients were dosed weekly with diphenylcyclopropenone on the scalp throughout.

V shed 5 bases and J shed 5 bases, with 30 bases lying between them. CDR1 and CDR2 (germline): SEHNR, FQNEAQ (reference sequence). This CDR3 is 19 amino acids long. TCRdb redid the calling of the RACE reads with MiXCR, one entry per CDR3 protein. The sample has about 160,000 distinct CDR3 sequences, roughly a quarter seen once. Stated time point: patch test 3, about 24 weeks after DPC sensitization. Treatment described: therapeutic diphenylcyclopropenone sensitization with weekly scalp DPC. V gene TRBV7-9 combines with J gene TRBJ1-1; no clear D. The specimen was whole blood, collected in connection with sensitization to the hapten diphenylcyclopropenone (DPC). The TCR was taken from a woman between 18 and 29 years old with alopecia areata. Some clones in this sample may be carry-over from other donors' samples. The CDR3 region is CASSLSPLGQPTKGTEAFF. CDR3 sequence (DNA): TGTGCCAGCAGCCTTAGCCCCTTAGGGCAGCCGACGAAAGGGACTGAAGCTTTCTTT.